These T cell receptor beta chains were read from a single sample in a study of blood T cell repertoires in COVID-19. The data were produced by immunoSEQ multiplex PCR, yet TCRdb's version contains in-frame clones alone and is incomplete. The profile covers 87,000 or so clones, with around 86% appearing a single time and more than 4% taken by the ten largest. The sequenced sample was peripheral blood. The receptors shown here come from a man aged 40-55 years with acute or convalescent COVID-19. CDR3s include the opening cysteine and the closing phenylalanine or tryptophan. The D gene is left open where the match is weak. The size field is filled for only some rows; it gives once, few, many or a size class.

D gene,clone size,V gene,J gene,CDR3 protein,CDR3 DNA
TRBD1,.,TRBV12-5,TRBJ1-2,CASGLVITGAGGYGYTF,TGTGCTAGTGGTTTGGTTATTACAGGGGCGGGTGGCTATGGCTACACCTTC
.,.,TRBV3-1/TRBV3-2,TRBJ2-3,CASSPPSGFQNTDTQYF,TGTGCCAGCAGCCCCCCATCAGGTTTCCAGAACACAGATACGCAGTATTTT
TRBD2,.,TRBV6-6,TRBJ2-5,CASSYSLAGAGETQYF,TGTGCCAGCAGTTACTCCTTAGCGGGGGCCGGGGAGACCCAGTACTTC
.,many,TRBV4-1,TRBJ1-1,CASSEERTENTEAFF,TGCGCCAGCAGCGAAGAAAGGACAGAAAACACTGAAGCTTTCTTT
.,.,TRBV4-3,TRBJ2-1,CASSQDGFGGGGGISYNEQFF,TGCGCCAGCAGCCAAGATGGATTCGGAGGAGGCGGAGGGATCTCCTACAATGAGCAGTTCTTC
.,.,TRBV7-9,TRBJ1-5,CASSQFRGDLGPQHF,TGTGCCAGCAGCCAATTTCGGGGGGATTTGGGGCCCCAGCATTTT
TRBD1,once,TRBV7-2,TRBJ1-6,CASSTRDSNSPLHF,TGTGCCAGCAGCACACGGGACAGCAATTCACCCCTCCACTTT
.,once,TRBV4-1,TRBJ1-2,CASSPGPEGYGYTF,TGCGCCAGCAGCCCAGGACCCGAGGGCTATGGCTACACCTTC
.,few,TRBV6-5,TRBJ2-7,CASSPVGGEQYF,TGTGCCAGCAGTCCGGTGGGGGGCGAGCAGTACTTC
.,.,TRBV4-3,TRBJ2-2,CASSPSTGGYETGELFF,TGCGCCAGCAGCCCCTCGACTGGGGGGTATGAAACCGGGGAGCTGTTTTTT
TRBD2,.,TRBV7-9,TRBJ2-3,CASSFGLAGGEDTQYF,TGTGCCAGCAGCTTCGGACTAGCGGGAGGCGAAGATACGCAGTATTTT
TRBD2,.,TRBV7-9,TRBJ2-2,CATQPGLANTGELFF,TGTGCCACCCAACCGGGACTAGCGAACACCGGGGAGCTGTTTTTT
TRBD2,.,TRBV23-1,TRBJ2-7,CASSQSLTGGNYEQYF,TGCGCCAGCAGTCAATCGTTAACGGGAGGGAACTACGAGCAGTACTTC
.,.,TRBV9,TRBJ1-1,CASSVAPGTEAFF,TGTGCCAGCAGCGTAGCCCCCGGCACTGAAGCTTTCTTT
TRBD1,.,TRBV19,TRBJ1-5,CASSIIDRGTNQPQHF,TGTGCCAGTAGTATCATCGACAGGGGGACCAATCAGCCCCAGCATTTT
.,.,TRBV12-3/TRBV12-4,TRBJ1-1,CASRPGQYTEAFF,TGTGCCAGCAGACCGGGTCAGTACACTGAAGCTTTCTTT
TRBD1,.,TRBV19,TRBJ1-4,CASSPRGQGPKLFF,TGTGCCAGTAGTCCACGGGGACAGGGGCCAAAACTGTTTTTT
.,once,TRBV7-8,TRBJ2-1,CASSPDIYNEQFF,TGTGCCAGCAGCCCGGACATATACAATGAGCAGTTCTTC
TRBD1,.,TRBV5-1,TRBJ2-1,CASSRGQGINEQFF,TGCGCCAGCAGCCGGGGACAGGGGATTAATGAGCAGTTCTTC
.,.,TRBV2,TRBJ1-5,CASSVRQGLTRQPQHF,TGTGCCAGCAGTGTTCGCCAGGGCCTTACCAGGCAGCCCCAGCATTTT
TRBD1,few,TRBV18,TRBJ2-5,CASSPSGQGIGTQYF,TGTGCCAGCTCACCATCCGGACAGGGAATTGGGACCCAGTACTTC
TRBD2,.,TRBV25-1,TRBJ2-1,CASSESGRASEQFF,TGTGCCAGCAGTGAAAGCGGGAGGGCCTCTGAGCAGTTCTTC
.,.,TRBV4-3,TRBJ1-6,CASSQIRGGLVHF,TGCGCCAGCAGCCAGATCAGGGGCGGTTTAGTTCACTTT
TRBD2,.,TRBV9,TRBJ2-1,CASSVVAGGPNEQFF,TGTGCCAGCAGCGTAGTAGCGGGAGGGCCCAATGAGCAGTTCTTC
.,.,TRBV30,TRBJ2-2,CAWSRWAGSSRGELFF,TGTGCCTGGAGTAGGTGGGCCGGATCGAGCCGGGGGGAGCTGTTTTTT
TRBD1,few,TRBV18,TRBJ1-1,CASSPYRTGTNTEAFF,TGTGCCAGCTCACCCTACCGGACAGGGACGAACACTGAAGCTTTCTTT
.,.,TRBV19,TRBJ2-1,CASSTLTTATYNEQFF,TGTGCCAGTAGTACTTTAACGACAGCCACCTACAATGAGCAGTTCTTC
.,.,TRBV19,TRBJ2-2,CASSRALGGVNTGELFF,TGTGCCAGTAGTAGGGCCTTAGGAGGGGTCAACACCGGGGAGCTGTTTTTT
.,.,TRBV12-5,TRBJ1-2,CASGLDGFYYGYTF,TGTGCTAGTGGTTTGGACGGTTTTTACTATGGCTACACCTTC
TRBD1,.,TRBV7-2,TRBJ1-2,CASSPSVQGVDGYTF,TGTGCCAGCAGCCCTTCTGTACAGGGGGTGGATGGCTACACCTTC
.,once,TRBV18,TRBJ2-1,CASSPKGDYNEQFF,TGTGCCAGCTCACCGAAGGGGGATTACAATGAGCAGTTCTTC
TRBD2,.,TRBV9,TRBJ2-1,CASSAGTKINEQFF,TGTGCCAGCAGCGCCGGGACTAAGATTAATGAGCAGTTCTTC
.,.,TRBV10-3,TRBJ1-4,CAISDPGSTNEKLFF,TGTGCCATCAGTGACCCAGGGTCAACTAATGAAAAACTGTTTTTT
TRBD1,few,TRBV4-1,TRBJ2-7,CASSQDGTGGDEQYF,TGCGCCAGCAGCCAAGATGGGACAGGGGGCGACGAGCAGTACTTC
TRBD2,.,TRBV9,TRBJ2-1,CASSNGLAFDEQFF,TGTGCCAGCAGCAACGGACTAGCGTTCGATGAGCAGTTCTTC
.,.,TRBV2,TRBJ1-1,CASSEALKNTEAFF,TGTGCCAGCAGTGAAGCACTGAAGAACACTGAAGCTTTCTTT
.,.,TRBV19,TRBJ1-5,CASSMRQIQPQHF,TGTGCCAGTAGTATGAGGCAGATTCAGCCCCAGCATTTT
TRBD1,.,TRBV5-5,TRBJ1-1,CASSVSGTGNTEAFF,TGTGCCAGCAGCGTAAGCGGGACAGGAAACACTGAAGCTTTCTTT
.,.,TRBV11-2,TRBJ2-7,CASSPQRGYEQYF,TGTGCCAGCAGCCCCCAACGGGGATACGAGCAGTACTTC
.,.,TRBV11-2,TRBJ2-3,CASSLDVSGGASTDTQYF,TGTGCCAGCAGCTTAGACGTTAGCGGCGGGGCAAGCACAGATACGCAGTATTTT
TRBD2,once,TRBV6-4,TRBJ2-1,CASSASGYNEQFF,TGTGCCAGCAGTGCTAGCGGATACAATGAGCAGTTCTTC
.,.,TRBV7-9,TRBJ1-1,CASSSAAGVGEAFF,TGTGCCAGCAGCTCAGCGGCGGGGGTTGGTGAAGCTTTCTTT
.,.,TRBV12-5,TRBJ1-1,CASEQGLNTEAFF,TGTGCTAGTGAACAGGGTTTGAACACTGAAGCTTTCTTT
TRBD1,once,TRBV14,TRBJ1-2,CASSRLDRGRIPYTF,TGTGCCAGCAGCCGACTGGACAGGGGGCGAATACCCTACACCTTC
.,.,TRBV7-2,TRBJ2-7,CASSLARGNYEQYF,TGTGCCAGCAGCTTAGCCAGGGGCAACTACGAGCAGTACTTC
.,.,TRBV6-2/TRBV6-3,TRBJ1-3,CASSSPLPQVRGNTIYF,TGTGCCAGCAGTTCTCCTCTTCCCCAGGTTCGCGGAAACACCATATATTTT
.,.,TRBV7-2,TRBJ2-4,CASSQRDTFLAKNIQYF,TGTGCCAGCAGTCAGCGGGACACCTTTTTAGCCAAAAACATTCAGTACTTC
TRBD1,.,TRBV18,TRBJ1-2,CASSPLLGQGHGYTF,TGTGCCAGCTCACCACTTTTGGGACAGGGGCATGGCTACACCTTC
TRBD1,.,TRBV6-5,TRBJ1-4,CASSQGGEKLFF,TGTGCCAGCAGCCAGGGGGGTGAAAAACTGTTTTTT
TRBD1,.,TRBV5-1,TRBJ1-4,CASSPTQGAGEKLFF,TGCGCCAGCAGCCCGACCCAGGGGGCGGGAGAAAAACTGTTTTTT
.,.,TRBV6-5,TRBJ2-5,CASSPVGLPQETQYF,TGTGCCAGCAGCCCCGTTGGACTGCCCCAAGAGACCCAGTACTTC
TRBD2,.,TRBV19,TRBJ2-1,CASSILAGGHNEQFF,TGTGCCAGTAGTATTCTCGCGGGAGGCCACAATGAGCAGTTCTTC